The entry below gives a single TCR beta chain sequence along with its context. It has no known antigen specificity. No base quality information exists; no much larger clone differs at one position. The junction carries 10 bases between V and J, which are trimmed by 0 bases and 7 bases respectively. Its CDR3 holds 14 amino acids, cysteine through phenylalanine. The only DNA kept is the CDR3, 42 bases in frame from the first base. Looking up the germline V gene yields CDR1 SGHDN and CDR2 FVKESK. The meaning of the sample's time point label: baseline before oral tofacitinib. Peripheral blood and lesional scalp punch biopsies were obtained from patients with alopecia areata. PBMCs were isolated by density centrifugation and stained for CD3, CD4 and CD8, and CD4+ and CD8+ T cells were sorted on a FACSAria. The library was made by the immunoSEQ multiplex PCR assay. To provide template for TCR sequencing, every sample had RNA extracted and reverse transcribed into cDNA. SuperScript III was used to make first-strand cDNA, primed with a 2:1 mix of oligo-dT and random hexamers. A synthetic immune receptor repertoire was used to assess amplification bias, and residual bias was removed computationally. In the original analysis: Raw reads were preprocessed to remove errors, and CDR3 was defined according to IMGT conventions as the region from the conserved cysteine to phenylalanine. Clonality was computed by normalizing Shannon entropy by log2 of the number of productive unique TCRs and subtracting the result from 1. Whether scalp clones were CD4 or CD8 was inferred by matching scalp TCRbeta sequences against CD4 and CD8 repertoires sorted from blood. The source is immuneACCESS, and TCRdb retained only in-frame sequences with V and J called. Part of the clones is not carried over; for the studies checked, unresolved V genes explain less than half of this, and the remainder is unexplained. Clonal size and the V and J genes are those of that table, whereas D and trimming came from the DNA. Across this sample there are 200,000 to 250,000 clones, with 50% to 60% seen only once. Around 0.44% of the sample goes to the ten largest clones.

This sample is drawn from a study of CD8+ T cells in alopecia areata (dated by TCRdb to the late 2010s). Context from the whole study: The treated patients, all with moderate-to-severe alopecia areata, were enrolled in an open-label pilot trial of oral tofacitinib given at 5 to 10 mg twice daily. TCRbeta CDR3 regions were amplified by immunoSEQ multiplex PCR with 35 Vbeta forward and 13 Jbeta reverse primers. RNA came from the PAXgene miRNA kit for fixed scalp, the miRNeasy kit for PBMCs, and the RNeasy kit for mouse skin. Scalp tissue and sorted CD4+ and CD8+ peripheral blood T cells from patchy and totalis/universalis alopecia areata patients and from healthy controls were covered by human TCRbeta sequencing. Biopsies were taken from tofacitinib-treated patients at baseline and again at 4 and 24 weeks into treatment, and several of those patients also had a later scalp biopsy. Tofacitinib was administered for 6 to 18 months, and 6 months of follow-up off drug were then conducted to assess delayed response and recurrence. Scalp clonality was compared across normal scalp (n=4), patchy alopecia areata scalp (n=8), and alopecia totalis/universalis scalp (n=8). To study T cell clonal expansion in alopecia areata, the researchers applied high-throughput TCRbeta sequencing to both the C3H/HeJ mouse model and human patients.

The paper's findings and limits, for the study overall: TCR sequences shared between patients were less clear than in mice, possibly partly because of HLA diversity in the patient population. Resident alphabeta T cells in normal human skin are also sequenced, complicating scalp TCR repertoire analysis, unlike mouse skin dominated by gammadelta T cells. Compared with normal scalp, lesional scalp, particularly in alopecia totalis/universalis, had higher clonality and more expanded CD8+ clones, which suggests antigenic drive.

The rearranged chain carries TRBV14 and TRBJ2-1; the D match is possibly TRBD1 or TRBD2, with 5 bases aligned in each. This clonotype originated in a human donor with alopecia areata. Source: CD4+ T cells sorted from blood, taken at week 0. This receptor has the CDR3 CASSQDRGANEQFF. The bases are TGTGCCAGCAGCCAAGATAGAGGGGCAAATGAGCAGTTCTTC.